The clone carrying this T cell receptor beta chain was seen a single time. In the original processing: Nucleated cell counts were estimated from reference gene primer amplification. TCRdb keeps only in-frame clones here, not all; method: immunoSEQ multiplex PCR. V, J and clone size derive from that table, while D and trimming were established from the DNA sequence. The data show 130,000 to 150,000 clones, about 86% seen once. This record comes from a study of blood T cell repertoires in COVID-19. Study-wide background: Whether acute or convalescent, the COVID-19 samples came from the United States, Italy and Spain. PBMCs, B-cell-depleted T cells, or T cells provided the cDNA or gDNA that made up the material.

The CDR3 contains 14 residues. Trimming took 0 bases from V and 8 from J; bases not matched to a gene: 9. Germline assignment: CDR1 SQVTM and CDR2 ANQGSEA. The TCR originated in a woman between 45 and 60 years old with active or convalescent COVID-19. Input material: peripheral blood. The J gene is TRBJ1-2, the V gene TRBV29-1; 7 bases match TRBD1. This CDR3 is CSVEDGTVIRGYTF. As DNA, the CDR3 is TGCAGCGTTGAAGACGGGACAGTAATTAGGGGCTACACCTTC.